A selection of T cell receptor beta chains follows, all from one sample in a study of shared clonotypes between healthy human individuals. Profiled with immunoSEQ multiplex PCR; TCRdb holds only in-frame clones, not every one. This table holds roughly 2.2 million clones, 93% found once. The sample was naive CD4+ T cells from PBMCs. Every receptor here comes from a man aged 18 to 30 in good health. Some clones in this sample may be carry-over from other donors' samples. Each CDR3 is given with its conserved first and last residue. The order of the fields is V gene, J gene, clone size, D gene, CDR3 protein, CDR3 DNA. A D gene is named only where the DNA matches it firmly. Some rows mark clone size as missing; the rest say once, few, many or name a class of expanded clone.

V gene: TRBV5-4; J gene: TRBJ2-7; clone size: NA; D gene: NA; CDR3 protein: CASSLGGQREQYF; CDR3 DNA: TGTGCCAGCAGCTTGGGAGGACAGCGCGAGCAGTACTTC
V gene: TRBV6-1; J gene: TRBJ2-7; clone size: NA; D gene: NA; CDR3 protein: CASRGDGQYEQYF; CDR3 DNA: TGTGCCAGCCGAGGGGACGGCCAATACGAGCAGTACTTC
V gene: TRBV29-1; J gene: TRBJ1-5; clone size: few; D gene: TRBD1; CDR3 protein: CSVGQGGQPQHF; CDR3 DNA: TGCAGCGTGGGACAGGGTGGTCAGCCCCAGCATTTT
V gene: TRBV28; J gene: TRBJ1-2; clone size: NA; D gene: NA; CDR3 protein: CASSFFGGSDYGYTF; CDR3 DNA: TGTGCCAGCAGTTTCTTCGGAGGGTCCGACTATGGCTACACCTTC
V gene: TRBV7-9; J gene: TRBJ2-5; clone size: NA; D gene: TRBD2; CDR3 protein: CASSPLGTSPQETQYF; CDR3 DNA: TGTGCCAGCAGCCCTCTCGGGACTAGCCCCCAAGAGACCCAGTACTTC
V gene: TRBV7-8; J gene: TRBJ2-7; clone size: NA; D gene: NA; CDR3 protein: CASSFNRLTTYEQYF; CDR3 DNA: TGTGCCAGCAGCTTCAATAGACTAACCACCTACGAGCAGTACTTC
V gene: TRBV28; J gene: TRBJ2-1; clone size: NA; D gene: NA; CDR3 protein: CASSLVQRSYNEQFF; CDR3 DNA: TGTGCCAGCAGTTTGGTCCAGCGTTCCTACAATGAGCAGTTCTTC
V gene: TRBV4-1; J gene: TRBJ1-5; clone size: NA; D gene: TRBD1; CDR3 protein: CASSPQTGGGQPQHF; CDR3 DNA: TGCGCCAGCAGCCCACAGACAGGGGGCGGACAGCCCCAGCATTTT
V gene: TRBV9; J gene: TRBJ2-3; clone size: NA; D gene: NA; CDR3 protein: CASSVGGMRTDTQYF; CDR3 DNA: TGTGCCAGCAGCGTGGGCGGGATGAGAACAGATACGCAGTATTTT
V gene: TRBV7-2; J gene: TRBJ2-7; clone size: NA; D gene: TRBD2; CDR3 protein: CASSSGRSYYEQYF; CDR3 DNA: TGTGCCAGCAGCTCCGGGAGGTCGTACTACGAGCAGTACTTC
V gene: TRBV2; J gene: TRBJ2-1; clone size: NA; D gene: NA; CDR3 protein: CASSVTGHEQFF; CDR3 DNA: TGTGCCAGCAGCGTAACAGGGCATGAGCAGTTCTTC
V gene: TRBV5-1; J gene: TRBJ2-1; clone size: NA; D gene: TRBD1; CDR3 protein: CASNRLLGGSHEFF; CDR3 DNA: TGCGCCAGCAACCGTCTTTTAGGGGGCTCCCACGAGTTCTTC
V gene: TRBV27; J gene: TRBJ2-7; clone size: NA; D gene: TRBD1; CDR3 protein: CASSLRDRAYEQYF; CDR3 DNA: TGTGCCAGCAGTTTAAGGGACAGGGCCTACGAGCAGTACTTC
V gene: TRBV7-9; J gene: TRBJ2-2; clone size: NA; D gene: NA; CDR3 protein: CASSLAPGTYTGELFF; CDR3 DNA: TGTGCCAGCAGCTTGGCCCCCGGGACCTACACCGGGGAGCTGTTTTTT
V gene: TRBV27; J gene: TRBJ1-5; clone size: NA; D gene: TRBD1; CDR3 protein: CASSPGQGVGQPQHF; CDR3 DNA: TGTGCCAGCAGTCCCGGACAGGGGGTTGGTCAGCCCCAGCATTTT
V gene: TRBV7-3; J gene: TRBJ1-1; clone size: once; D gene: NA; CDR3 protein: CASSLGGESTEAFF; CDR3 DNA: TGTGCCAGCAGCCTCGGAGGGGAGAGCACTGAAGCTTTCTTT
V gene: TRBV10-3; J gene: TRBJ1-1; clone size: NA; D gene: TRBD1; CDR3 protein: CAIRTGQGTTEAFF; CDR3 DNA: TGTGCCATCAGAACGGGACAGGGTACCACTGAAGCTTTCTTT
V gene: TRBV6-1; J gene: TRBJ2-7; clone size: NA; D gene: NA; CDR3 protein: CASSANPDRGRKYF; CDR3 DNA: TGTGCCAGCAGTGCTAACCCCGATCGGGGCCGTAAGTACTTC
V gene: TRBV11-3; J gene: TRBJ1-1; clone size: NA; D gene: NA; CDR3 protein: CASSLGGRRTEAFF; CDR3 DNA: TGTGCCAGCAGCTTAGGGGGCAGACGCACTGAAGCTTTCTTT
V gene: TRBV30; J gene: TRBJ1-4; clone size: NA; D gene: TRBD1; CDR3 protein: CAWRTGQGREKLFF; CDR3 DNA: TGTGCCTGGAGAACGGGACAGGGAAGGGAAAAACTGTTTTTT
V gene: TRBV4-2; J gene: TRBJ2-1; clone size: NA; D gene: NA; CDR3 protein: CASSQGSSEDEQFF; CDR3 DNA: TGTGCCAGCAGCCAAGGCAGTAGCGAGGATGAGCAGTTCTTC
V gene: TRBV5-1; J gene: TRBJ2-5; clone size: once; D gene: NA; CDR3 protein: CASSLAKGTQYF; CDR3 DNA: TGCGCCAGCAGCTTGGCCAAGGGGACCCAGTACTTC
V gene: TRBV28; J gene: TRBJ2-5; clone size: NA; D gene: NA; CDR3 protein: CASSSAGTRGPQETQYF; CDR3 DNA: TGTGCCAGCAGTTCGGCCGGGACAAGGGGCCCCCAAGAGACCCAGTACTTC
V gene: TRBV4-1; J gene: TRBJ2-1; clone size: NA; D gene: NA; CDR3 protein: CASSQVGISVNNEQFF; CDR3 DNA: TGCGCCAGCAGCCAGGTGGGGATATCCGTAAACAATGAGCAGTTCTTC
V gene: TRBV28; J gene: TRBJ2-6; clone size: NA; D gene: NA; CDR3 protein: CASSLSGRGANVLTF; CDR3 DNA: TGTGCCAGCAGTTTATCGGGCAGGGGGGCCAACGTCCTGACTTTC
V gene: TRBV30; J gene: TRBJ2-7; clone size: NA; D gene: NA; CDR3 protein: CAWSVLLGLEYF; CDR3 DNA: TGTGCCTGGAGTGTACTGCTCGGACTGGAGTACTTC
V gene: TRBV28; J gene: TRBJ1-1; clone size: NA; D gene: NA; CDR3 protein: CASSLRFTLTEAFF; CDR3 DNA: TGTGCCAGCAGTTTAAGGTTTACCCTCACTGAAGCTTTCTTT
V gene: TRBV28; J gene: TRBJ1-5; clone size: NA; D gene: TRBD1; CDR3 protein: CASRPTGTDNQPQHF; CDR3 DNA: TGTGCCAGCAGGCCAACCGGGACAGATAATCAGCCCCAGCATTTT
V gene: TRBV5-1; J gene: TRBJ2-3; clone size: NA; D gene: NA; CDR3 protein: CASSFSGSTDTQYF; CDR3 DNA: TGCGCCAGCAGCTTCTCAGGGAGCACAGATACGCAGTATTTT
V gene: TRBV5-4; J gene: TRBJ1-1; clone size: NA; D gene: TRBD1; CDR3 protein: CASKRQGDNTEAFF; CDR3 DNA: TGTGCCAGCAAGCGACAGGGGGATAACACTGAAGCTTTCTTT
V gene: TRBV18; J gene: TRBJ1-1; clone size: NA; D gene: TRBD1; CDR3 protein: CASSPDRVNTEAFF; CDR3 DNA: TGTGCCAGCTCACCCGACAGGGTGAACACTGAAGCTTTCTTT
V gene: TRBV28; J gene: TRBJ2-5; clone size: once; D gene: TRBD2; CDR3 protein: CASSWGGLQETQYF; CDR3 DNA: TGTGCCAGCAGCTGGGGGGGACTACAAGAGACCCAGTACTTC
V gene: TRBV9; J gene: TRBJ2-5; clone size: NA; D gene: NA; CDR3 protein: CASNQGPQETQYF; CDR3 DNA: TGTGCCAGCAACCAAGGACCCCAAGAGACCCAGTACTTC
V gene: TRBV5-5; J gene: TRBJ2-2; clone size: NA; D gene: TRBD1; CDR3 protein: CASGRQGRGGELFF; CDR3 DNA: TGTGCCAGCGGACGACAGGGTAGAGGCGGGGAGCTGTTTTTT
V gene: TRBV2; J gene: TRBJ2-7; clone size: NA; D gene: NA; CDR3 protein: CASSYDSEAYEQYF; CDR3 DNA: TGTGCCAGCAGTTATGACAGTGAGGCCTACGAGCAGTACTTC
V gene: TRBV5-5; J gene: TRBJ1-5; clone size: NA; D gene: NA; CDR3 protein: CASSLEGGNQPQHF; CDR3 DNA: TGTGCCAGCAGCTTGGAGGGAGGCAATCAGCCCCAGCATTTT
V gene: TRBV6-5; J gene: TRBJ1-2; clone size: once; D gene: NA; CDR3 protein: CASSRPRFYGYTF; CDR3 DNA: TGTGCCAGCAGTCGCCCCAGATTCTATGGCTACACCTTC
V gene: TRBV5-4; J gene: TRBJ2-2; clone size: NA; D gene: TRBD1; CDR3 protein: CASSGQGDGELFF; CDR3 DNA: TGTGCCAGCAGCGGACAGGGCGACGGGGAGCTGTTTTTT
V gene: TRBV5-1; J gene: TRBJ2-3; clone size: NA; D gene: NA; CDR3 protein: CASSLEPLGTQYF; CDR3 DNA: TGCGCCAGCAGCTTGGAACCCCTCGGTACGCAGTATTTT
V gene: TRBV18; J gene: TRBJ2-7; clone size: NA; D gene: TRBD1; CDR3 protein: CASSRGGQGAYEQYF; CDR3 DNA: TGTGCCAGCTCACGGGGAGGACAGGGGGCTTACGAGCAGTACTTC
V gene: TRBV21-1; J gene: TRBJ1-3; clone size: NA; D gene: NA; CDR3 protein: CASTRGWTNSGNTIYF; CDR3 DNA: TGTGCCAGCACCCGGGGATGGACTAACTCTGGAAACACCATATATTTT
V gene: TRBV2; J gene: TRBJ2-3; clone size: once; D gene: NA; CDR3 protein: CASKGAGYPDTQYF; CDR3 DNA: TGTGCCAGCAAGGGCGCGGGGTACCCAGATACGCAGTATTTT
V gene: TRBV11-1; J gene: TRBJ2-3; clone size: NA; D gene: NA; CDR3 protein: CASSFQPADTQYF; CDR3 DNA: TGTGCCAGCAGCTTTCAGCCGGCAGATACGCAGTATTTT
V gene: TRBV6-5; J gene: TRBJ2-1; clone size: NA; D gene: TRBD1; CDR3 protein: CASSYPGQGSYNEQFF; CDR3 DNA: TGTGCCAGCAGTTACCCCGGACAGGGATCCTACAATGAGCAGTTCTTC
V gene: TRBV28; J gene: TRBJ2-7; clone size: NA; D gene: TRBD2; CDR3 protein: CASASGSFPPREQYF; CDR3 DNA: TGTGCCTCGGCTAGCGGGAGTTTCCCCCCCCGTGAGCAGTACTTC
V gene: TRBV5-1; J gene: TRBJ2-2; clone size: NA; D gene: TRBD1; CDR3 protein: CASSLALGTAGGELFF; CDR3 DNA: TGCGCCAGCAGCTTGGCCCTGGGGACAGCAGGCGGGGAGCTGTTTTTT
V gene: TRBV18; J gene: TRBJ1-3; clone size: NA; D gene: NA; CDR3 protein: CASSPFREGNTIYF; CDR3 DNA: TGTGCCAGCTCACCATTCAGGGAGGGGAACACCATATATTTT
V gene: TRBV27; J gene: TRBJ1-1; clone size: NA; D gene: TRBD1; CDR3 protein: CASSSGQGGNTEAFF; CDR3 DNA: TGTGCCAGCAGTTCGGGACAGGGGGGAAACACTGAAGCTTTCTTT
V gene: TRBV10-1; J gene: TRBJ2-1; clone size: once; D gene: TRBD2; CDR3 protein: CASSGQRGDNEQFF; CDR3 DNA: TGCGCCAGCAGTGGACAGCGGGGTGACAATGAGCAGTTCTTC
V gene: TRBV11-1; J gene: TRBJ2-1; clone size: NA; D gene: TRBD2; CDR3 protein: CASSLRSFVLAGSYNEQFF; CDR3 DNA: TGTGCCAGCAGCCTTCGCTCCTTCGTACTAGCGGGATCCTACAATGAGCAGTTCTTC
V gene: TRBV2; J gene: TRBJ2-3; clone size: NA; D gene: NA; CDR3 protein: CASSETDAQDTQYF; CDR3 DNA: TGTGCCAGCAGTGAGACCGATGCACAAGATACGCAGTATTTT
V gene: TRBV25-1; J gene: TRBJ1-6; clone size: NA; D gene: NA; CDR3 protein: CASKRGERYNSPLHF; CDR3 DNA: TGTGCCAGTAAGCGGGGGGAAAGGTATAATTCACCCCTCCACTTT
V gene: TRBV20-1; J gene: TRBJ2-3; clone size: NA; D gene: NA; CDR3 protein: CSVGTDTQYF; CDR3 DNA: TGCAGTGTGGGCACAGATACGCAGTATTTT
V gene: TRBV9; J gene: TRBJ2-7; clone size: NA; D gene: TRBD2; CDR3 protein: CASSVGLAGTYEQYF; CDR3 DNA: TGTGCCAGCAGCGTAGGGCTAGCGGGAACCTACGAGCAGTACTTC
V gene: TRBV11-2; J gene: TRBJ2-5; clone size: NA; D gene: NA; CDR3 protein: CASSSGLQETQYF; CDR3 DNA: TGTGCCAGCAGCTCGGGACTCCAAGAGACCCAGTACTTC
V gene: TRBV5-1; J gene: TRBJ2-2; clone size: NA; D gene: TRBD2; CDR3 protein: CASSLMASGAATTGELFF; CDR3 DNA: TGCGCCAGCAGCTTGATGGCTAGCGGAGCCGCGACCACCGGGGAGCTGTTTTTT
V gene: TRBV21-1; J gene: TRBJ2-6; clone size: NA; D gene: NA; CDR3 protein: CASSSLTAMGNVLTF; CDR3 DNA: TGTGCCAGCAGCTCGCTGACAGCGATGGGAAACGTCCTGACTTTC
V gene: TRBV25-1; J gene: TRBJ2-1; clone size: NA; D gene: TRBD2; CDR3 protein: CASGGDWAGGSEQFF; CDR3 DNA: TGTGCCAGCGGGGGGGACTGGGCGGGAGGTAGTGAGCAGTTCTTC
V gene: TRBV5-1; J gene: TRBJ2-7; clone size: NA; D gene: NA; CDR3 protein: CASSLGGKYSYEQYF; CDR3 DNA: TGCGCCAGCAGCTTGGGCGGGAAATACTCCTACGAGCAGTACTTC
V gene: TRBV28; J gene: TRBJ2-2; clone size: NA; D gene: NA; CDR3 protein: CASISLRPGRNTGELFF; CDR3 DNA: TGTGCCAGCATAAGCCTAAGACCGGGAAGAAACACCGGGGAGCTGTTTTTT